The 21 T cell receptor beta chains below were found in one sample sequenced in a study of T cell repertoires in cytomegalovirus infection. TCRdb used MiXCR to reprocess the reads, holding one entry per CDR3 protein. The table includes approximately 550,000 distinct CDR3 sequences, 16% detected once. The sequencing sample was made of CD8+ T cells from PBMCs. The source of these receptors is a human donor in good health (CMV status not recorded). Some clones in this sample may be carry-over from other donors' samples.

The V and J genes are TRBV6-5 and TRBJ2-1; 9 bases map to TRBD2. This CDR3 has 16 amino acids. Germline trimming cut 1 base from V and 5 bases from J; bases unmatched to any gene: 6. Germline V lookup: CDR1 MNHEY, CDR2 SVGAGI. Written as DNA, the CDR3 is TGTGCCAGCAGTTACTTTGCGGGAGGGACACACAATGAGCAGTTCTTC. It codes for CASSYFAGGTHNEQFF.

The table lists this clonotype with many counts. The chain couples TRBV6-6 to TRBJ1-2; D not resolved. The CDR3 is 12 amino acids. V was pared by 5 bases and J by 1 base, with 5 bases between. Looked up from germline, CDR1 is MNHNY and CDR2 is SVGAGI (reference sequence). CDR3 protein: CASSHLNYGYTF. The CDR3 coding sequence is TGTGCCAGCAGTCACCTTAACTATGGCTACACCTTC.

This clonotype has at least ten counts. V usage is TRBV12-3 or TRBV12-4 and J usage is TRBJ1-1; D is perhaps TRBD1 (5 bases). CDR3 length: 16 amino acids. V was clipped by 1 base and J by 1 base, with 13 bases between them. The CDR3 region has the DNA TGTGCCAGCAGTTTAGTAATTAGGGGTGAGAACACTGAAGCTTTCTTT. Encoded protein: CASSLVIRGENTEAFF.

This clonotype has more than one count but fewer than ten. V usage is TRBV12-5 and J usage is TRBJ2-5; TRBD1 matches at 7 bases. V lost 1 base and J lost 4; bases outside the gene matches: 6. The length of the CDR3 is 15 residues. Germline V gives CDR1 LGHNT, CDR2 FRNRAP. Here the CDR3 reads CASGLGMTGSETQYF. CDR3 in DNA: TGTGCTAGTGGTTTGGGGATGACAGGGTCAGAGACCCAGTACTTC.

To note about this clonotype: Relative to the germline gene, one junction end is altered; a read error may explain this. The genes are TRBV6-6 and TRBJ1-5; no reliable D call. The germline CDR1 and CDR2 sequences are MNHNY and SVGAGI (reference sequence). The CDR3 has 14 amino acids. The DNA of the CDR3 is TGTGCCAGCAGTTACGCCCGGGCCAATCAGCCCCAGCAGTTT. This gives the protein CASSYARANQPQQF.

The chain links TRBV7-9 to TRBJ2-5; TRBD1 matches at 10 bases. The V gene end was trimmed by 3 bases and the J gene end by 4 bases; junction bases not matched to a gene: 8. This CDR3 is 16 amino acids long. Germline V gene data show CDR1 as SEHNR and CDR2 as FQNEAQ (reference sequence). This CDR3 reads CASSFWTGTGAETQYF. CDR3 sequence (DNA): TGTGCCAGCAGCTTTTGGACCGGGACAGGGGCAGAGACCCAGTACTTC.

Many counts were recorded for this clonotype. The rearrangement joins TRBV11-3 to TRBJ1-1; 7 nucleotides agree with TRBD1. V gave up 5 bases and J gave up 1 base; unmatched junction bases: 1. This CDR3 contains 13 residues. Germline CDR1 reads SGHNT; CDR2 reads YENEEA. The CDR3 DNA is TGTGCCAGCAGCCACAGGGGGAACACTGAAGCTTTCTTT. It codes for CASSHRGNTEAFF.

This clonotype was detected only a few times. The chain is built from TRBV4-2 and TRBJ1-4, with a possible D match to TRBD1 (5 bases). Trimming stripped 2 bases from V and 4 bases from J, with 8 bases between. Looked up from germline, CDR1 is LGHNA and CDR2 is YNFKEQ. The CDR3 extends over 14 amino acids. CDR3 protein: CASSQLDSNEKLFF. The CDR3 region has the DNA TGTGCCAGCAGCCAACTAGACAGTAATGAAAAACTGTTTTTT.

The V and J genes are TRBV20-1 and TRBJ1-2, with D maybe TRBD1 (6 bases). The germline CDR1 and CDR2 sequences are DFQATT and SNEGSKA (reference sequence). The length of the CDR3 is 15 residues. V lost 5 bases and J lost 8, with 24 bases in between. CDR3 sequence reads: CSAPIRWKQGNGYTF. In nucleotides, the CDR3 is TGCAGTGCTCCTATTAGATGGAAACAGGGAAACGGCTACACCTTC.

The J gene is TRBJ2-7, the V gene TRBV3-1, with D possibly matching TRBD2 (6 bases). The CDR3 is 14 residues long. Germline V lookup: CDR1 LGHDT, CDR2 YNNKEL (reference sequence). Trimming shortened V by 5 bases and J by 1 base, and 12 bases separated the two germline ends. The CDR3 loop is CASSWAAGSYEQYF. For the CDR3, the DNA is TGTGCCAGCAGCTGGGCGGCGGGGTCCTACGAGCAGTACTTC.

Worth noting for this clonotype: With a much larger clone just one base away, this may be a read error. The chain is built from TRBV6-8 and TRBJ2-1, with D possibly matching TRBD2 (5 bases). Germline CDR1 and CDR2: MNHGY and SAAAGT. The CDR3 runs to 14 residues. V was trimmed by 6 bases and J by 8 bases, leaving 17 bases between them. The chain's CDR3 is CASSSGSQPDEQFF. In DNA form, the CDR3 reads TGTGCCAGCAGCAGCGGTTCCCAACCGGATGAGCAGTTCTTC.

This clonotype was seen at least ten times. Because the CDR3's place on the DNA is in doubt, the DNA is left out and the CDR3 is given as listed by TCRdb. The chain couples TRBV12-2 to TRBJ1-2. TRBV12-2 constitutes a pseudogene. The CDR3 extends over 14 residues, inclusive of both ends. CDR3 region: CASRLYRCWRGYTF.

V and J are TRBV20-1 and TRBJ2-7, with 12 bases aligning to TRBD2. The germline CDR1 and CDR2 sequences are DFQATT and SNEGSKA (reference sequence). Trimming at V came to 5 bases and at J to 3 bases, leaving 8 bases not matched to a gene. This CDR3 is 15 amino acids long. The CDR3 reads CSAPVRTSGVYEQYF. The CDR3, as DNA: TGCAGTGCTCCGGTAAGGACTAGCGGGGTCTACGAGCAGTACTTC.

There are a few counts of this clonotype. The V and J genes are TRBV19 and TRBJ2-4; D is possibly TRBD1 or TRBD2 (5 bases each). The V end was cut by 1 base, the J end by 1 base, with 17 bases between. The CDR3 spans 18 residues. CDR1 is LNHDA and CDR2 is SQIVND in the germline V gene (reference sequence). This CDR3 reads CASSIVGVGIGAKNIQYF. CDR3 nucleotides: TGTGCCAGTAGTATAGTAGGGGTCGGGATAGGGGCCAAAAACATTCAGTACTTC.

The chain joins TRBV20-1 to TRBJ2-4, with a possible D match to TRBD1 (6 bases). The CDR3 is 13 residues long. Trimming pared 5 bases from V and 3 bases from J, leaving 11 bases between. CDR1 and CDR2 (germline): DFQATT, SNEGSKA (reference sequence). The DNA of the CDR3 is TGCAGTGCTCCCCGGGACAACAAAAACATTCAGTACTTC. Translation gives CSAPRDNKNIQYF.

Concerning this clonotype: A junction boundary mismatches the germline segment, possibly from a read error. The chain has TRBV2 and TRBJ2-7, with 9 bases aligning to TRBD2. CDR1 is SNHLY, CDR2 FYNNEI, per germline. The CDR3 consists of 11 residues. In DNA form, the CDR3 reads TGTGTCAGCGGGGGGAGGTACGAGCAGTACTTC. Amino acid sequence: CVSGGRYEQYF.

The chain recombines TRBV3-1 with TRBJ2-1; D remains ambiguous. Germline lookup yields CDR1 LGHDT and CDR2 YNNKEL (reference sequence). The CDR3 is 15 residues long. Trimming removed 0 bases from V and 4 bases from J, with 10 bases in between. CDR3 bases: TGTGCCAGCAGCCAAGATATGGGTCAGTACAATGAGCAGTTCTTC. This gives the protein CASSQDMGQYNEQFF.

This clonotype showed up many times. CDR3 loop: CASSLSTDYEQYF. Here the CDR3 DNA reads TGTGCCAGCAGTTTATCCACCGACTACGAGCAGTACTTC. The chain has TRBV27 and TRBJ2-7, with D unresolved. The CDR3 loop spans 13 amino acids. V lost 0 bases and J 3 bases, leaving 6 bases between the germline ends. The germline gives CDR1 MNHEY, CDR2 SMNVEV (reference sequence).

This clonotype was counted at least ten times. This chain joins TRBV7-2 and TRBJ1-3; 11 positions match TRBD1. After removal of 5 bases from V and 4 bases from J, the junction contained 4 bases not matched to a gene. Germline lookup yields CDR1 SGHTA and CDR2 FQGNSA. CDR3 size: 15 residues. The DNA for the CDR3 is TGTGCCAGCAGCCCGGACAGGGGGCACGGAAACACCATATATTTT. Its protein is CASSPDRGHGNTIYF.

This clonotype occurred many times. The J gene is TRBJ1-1, the V gene TRBV6-1; 7 nucleotides agree with TRBD1. The CDR3 spans 13 residues. Germline loops: CDR1 MNHNS, CDR2 SASEGT. V was pared by 7 bases and J by 2 bases, with 4 bases of the junction left unmatched. The CDR3 DNA sequence: TGTGCCAGCACGGACAGGTACAACACTGAAGCTTTCTTT. Protein: CASTDRYNTEAFF.

This clonotype was seen a few times. The genes are TRBV5-1 and TRBJ2-1; 8 nucleotides match TRBD1. Trimming cost V 3 bases and J 5 bases; bases outside gene matches: 7. The CDR3 has 15 residues. Germline V CDR1 and CDR2: SGHRS, YFSETQ. The CDR3 nucleotides read TGCGCCAGCAGCTCACGACAGGGGCTGGACAATGAGCAGTTCTTC. Its protein product is CASSSRQGLDNEQFF.